The 3 T cell receptor beta chains given below trace back to one sample, sequenced in a study of control samples from healthy donors and cancer patients. Sequenced by immunoSEQ multiplex PCR; TCRdb stores in-frame clones only, minus some. The data contain some 74,000 clones, less than 95% of them singletons. Sequenced input: blood. These TCRs come from a woman aged 30 to 39 in good health.

The rearrangement uses TRBV18 and TRBJ1-1; TRBD1 matches 11 bases. The CDR3 has 15 amino acids. The germline CDR1 and CDR2 sequences are KGHSH and LQKENI. V shed 4 bases, J shed 1 base, and the junction held 2 bases outside the gene matches. For the CDR3, the DNA is TGTGCCAGCTCACTCGGACAGGGGGCGAACACTGAAGCTTTCTTT. Encoded protein: CASSLGQGANTEAFF.

This clone has just one count. J is TRBJ2-3 and V is TRBV30, with 11 bases fitting TRBD2. Trimming at V came to 2 bases and at J to 5 bases, leaving 6 bases not matched to a gene. This CDR3 comprises 15 residues. Germline V CDR1 and CDR2: GTSNPN, SVGIG (reference sequence). The CDR3 sequence is CAWSPGLAEGDTQYF. CDR3 nucleotides: TGTGCCTGGAGTCCGGGACTAGCGGAAGGAGATACGCAGTATTTT.

The chain uses TRBV11-2 and TRBJ2-3, with D tentatively TRBD1 (5 bases). From germline, CDR1 is SGHAT and CDR2 FQNNGV. This CDR3 has 13 amino acids. V lost 3 bases, J lost 4 bases, and 8 bases lay in between. The DNA of the CDR3 is TGTGCCAGCAGCTTGGGCAGGGCAGATACGCAGTATTTT. It encodes CASSLGRADTQYF. The whole variable domain, filled in from reference TRBV11-2 and TRBJ2-3, reads EAGVAQSPRYKIIEKRQSVAFWCNPISGHATLYWYQQILGQGPKLLIQFQNNGVVDDSQLPKDRFSAERLKGVDSTLKIQPAKLEDSAVYLCASSLGRADTQYFGPGTRLTVL.